This TCR beta chain came from a study of T cell repertoires in cytomegalovirus infection. Turning to the study itself: Carrying CMV and the relevant HLA type showed in public TCR beta signatures.

Study-wide findings and caveats: Clonotypes of TCR beta that were HLA-C-restricted and CMV-specific dominated the ex vivo response. Of the TCR beta families, the public ones yielded a cumulative frequency that identified carriers of CMV plus the relevant HLA.

The ends were cut back, 9 bases at V and 2 bases at J, with 19 bases in the middle. The CDR3 runs to 15 residues. This clonotype came up many times. Its cognate antigen is unknown. TCRdb re-derived calls from the reads in MiXCR, one entry per CDR3 protein. The sample carries some 350,000 distinct CDR3 sequences, roughly 20% recorded once. The receptor's source is a human donor in good health (CMV status not recorded). Some clones in this sample may be carry-over from other donors' samples. Specimen: PBMCs. The gene calls are TRBV12-3 or TRBV12-4 and TRBJ1-1, with D possibly being TRBD1 (5 bases). The CDR3 bases are TGTGCCAGTAGGATTTCAGGGAAGGGCAACACTGAAGCTTTCTTT. Its protein is CASRISGKGNTEAFF.